These 23 T cell receptor beta chains were sequenced from one sample in a study of T cell changes during pregnancy in multiple sclerosis. Clones were read by immunoSEQ multiplex PCR, and TCRdb kept only the in-frame ones, dropping some. The table lists about 93,000 clones, roughly 91% of them singletons. This sample comprised peripheral blood, obtained after pregnancy. All receptors come from a female donor in good health, enrolled as a control in a pregnancy study.

The chain employs TRBV27 and TRBJ1-1; 8 bases are a match to TRBD1. CDR1 is MNHEY and CDR2 is SMNVEV in the germline V gene (reference sequence). Trimming at V came to 3 bases and at J to 0 bases, leaving 3 bases not matched to a gene. This CDR3 spans 15 amino acids. In DNA form, the CDR3 reads TGTGCCAGCAGTTTCAGGGGGCTAATGAACACTGAAGCTTTCTTT. This sequence encodes CASSFRGLMNTEAFF.

The chain has TRBV4-3 and TRBJ2-7, with D maybe TRBD1 (6 bases). The V end was cut by 0 bases, the J end by 2 bases, with 11 bases between. Germline values: CDR1 LGHNA, CDR2 YSLEER. The CDR3 totals 15 residues. CDR3 amino acids: CASSQENPGAYEQYF. CDR3 sequence (DNA): TGCGCCAGCAGCCAAGAGAATCCAGGGGCCTACGAGCAGTACTTC.

J is TRBJ2-1 and V is TRBV5-1; 8 nucleotides align to TRBD2. Germline CDR1 and CDR2: SGHRS and YFSETQ. The CDR3 covers 17 residues. The V segment lost 0 bases and the J segment 5 bases; nucleotides outside the gene matches: 10. The CDR3 DNA reads TGCGCCAGCAGCTTGGCCGATGGGACTAGACTTAACAATGAGCAGTTCTTC. Its protein product is CASSLADGTRLNNEQFF.

V and J are TRBV19 and TRBJ1-2; 7 bases are shared with TRBD1. The CDR3 is 13 amino acids. With 6 bases clipped from V and 2 bases from J, the junction kept 3 bases outside the gene matches. The germline V gene encodes CDR1 LNHDA and CDR2 SQIVND (reference sequence). In DNA, the CDR3 is TGTGCCAGTAGCTTGACAGGGAACTATGGCTACACCTTC. Amino acid sequence: CASSLTGNYGYTF.

This clone was detected only once. This chain connects TRBV6-5 to TRBJ2-7; tentatively, D is TRBD1 (5 bases). The CDR3 has 12 residues. The germline CDR1 and CDR2 sequences are MNHEY and SVGAGI. V was shortened by 5 bases and J by 7 bases, with 12 bases between the two germline ends. The CDR3: CASSTQGREQYF. The CDR3 DNA follows: TGTGCCAGCAGTACCCAGGGTCGAGAGCAGTACTTC.

As for this clone: Other nucleotide sequences from this sample produce the same CDR3. The chain joins TRBV5-1 to TRBJ1-2; 10 bases match TRBD1. Germline V CDR1 and CDR2: SGHRS, YFSETQ. V trimming: 4 bases; J trimming: 8 bases; junction bases outside the gene matches: 5. The CDR3 contains 13 residues. The chain's CDR3 is CASSPTGGNGYTF. As DNA, the CDR3 is TGCGCCAGCAGCCCGACAGGGGGCAACGGCTACACCTTC. Using reference TRBV5-1 and TRBJ1-2 for the parts outside the CDR3, the full variable domain is KAGVTQTPRYLIKTRGQQVTLSCSPISGHRSVSWYQQTPGQGLQFLFEYFSETQRNKGNFPGRFSGRQFSNSRSEMNVSTLELGDSALYLCASSPTGGNGYTFGSGTRLTVV.

V gene TRBV7-2 combines with J gene TRBJ2-5; 12 bases are a match to TRBD1. The CDR3 runs to 15 residues. J gave up 6 bases and V 3 bases, and 5 bases lay outside the gene matches. Germline CDR1 reads SGHTA; CDR2 reads FQGNSA. CDR3 protein: CASSFGTGGMKTQYF. DNA for the CDR3: TGTGCCAGCAGCTTCGGGACAGGGGGCATGAAGACCCAGTACTTC.

The J gene is TRBJ1-1, the V gene TRBV5-4; D uncertain. V was pared by 5 bases and J by 5 bases, with 16 bases between. Germline values: CDR1 SGHNT, CDR2 YYREEE (reference sequence). This CDR3 is built from 14 residues. DNA for the CDR3: TGTGCCAGCAGACCGGCGGAGGGAGGGACTGAAGCTTTCTTT. It yields the protein CASRPAEGGTEAFF.

This clone was detected only once. The chain links TRBV5-1 to TRBJ2-7; maybe TRBD1 (5 bases). The CDR3 has 14 amino acids. Per the germline V gene, CDR1 is SGHRS and CDR2 is YFSETQ. The V end was cut by 6 bases, the J end by 6 bases, with 19 bases between. The DNA of the CDR3 is TGCGCCAGCACCTCCGTCCCAGGGCTGGGCGAGCAGTACTTC. Its protein is CASTSVPGLGEQYF.

This rearrangement joins TRBV27 to TRBJ2-1, with D possibly TRBD2 on 5 matching bases. V was cut by 3 bases and J by 13 bases, with 13 bases left in between. The CDR3 covers 12 residues. Germline loops: CDR1 MNHEY, CDR2 SMNVEV (reference sequence). The CDR3 is CASSFLGREQFF. The CDR3 DNA reads as TGTGCCAGCAGTTTTCTGGGTCGGGAACAGTTCTTC.

This chain connects TRBV6-5 to TRBJ2-3; D possibly corresponds to TRBD2 (5 bases). The CDR3 loop spans 15 amino acids. Between the trimmed V and J ends, which lost 2 bases and 2 bases, there was a span of 11 bases. The germline gives CDR1 MNHEY, CDR2 SVGAGI. In DNA, the CDR3 is TGTGCCAGCAGTTACGAGGGATTACTCACAGATACGCAGTATTTT. Protein sequence: CASSYEGLLTDTQYF.

This chain connects TRBV6-6 to TRBJ2-7, with 11 bases that match TRBD1. The V gene end was trimmed by 4 bases and the J gene end by 2 bases; junction bases not matched to a gene: 4. CDR1 and CDR2 from the germline V gene are MNHNY and SVGAGI (reference sequence). The CDR3 spans 15 residues. CDR3 in amino acids: CASSLSGQGAYEQYF. CDR3 DNA sequence: TGTGCCAGCAGTTTATCGGGACAGGGGGCCTACGAGCAGTACTTC.

This chain uses TRBV4-3 with TRBJ2-6; 7 positions match TRBD1. The V gene end was trimmed by 0 bases and the J gene end by 0 bases; junction bases not matched to a gene: 8. Germline V gene data show CDR1 as LGHNA and CDR2 as YSLEER. The CDR3 contains 19 residues. The DNA for the CDR3 is TGCGCCAGCAGCCAAGATGGGAGACAGGGTAGCTCTGGGGCCAACGTCCTGACTTTC. Amino acids: CASSQDGRQGSSGANVLTF.

The chain uses TRBV7-2 and TRBJ2-5; 8 bases map to TRBD2. This CDR3 has 16 residues. Per the germline V gene, CDR1 is SGHTA and CDR2 is FQGNSA. V trimming: 6 bases; J trimming: 5 bases; junction bases outside the gene matches: 14. CDR3 coding DNA: TGTGCCAGCAGAGACCGGGGCGGGGGGCGGTCGGAGACCCAGTACTTC. Translated: CASRDRGGGRSETQYF.

This rearrangement joins TRBV7-2 to TRBJ1-6; D is uncertain. With 5 bases removed from V and 7 bases from J, the gap between germline ends came to 15 bases. Germline CDR1 is SGHTA and CDR2 is FQGNSA. The CDR3 sequence is 15 residues long. The CDR3 loop is CASSPELSGNSPLHF. CDR3 bases: TGTGCCAGCAGCCCTGAACTTTCAGGCAATTCACCCCTCCACTTT.

The chain is built from TRBV7-3 and TRBJ2-2; D possibly corresponds to TRBD2 (6 bases). The V end was cut by 5 bases, the J end by 0 bases, with 16 bases between. Germline V gene sequence: CDR1 SGHTA, CDR2 FQGTGA. CDR3 length: 17 residues. The CDR3 DNA sequence: TGTGCCAGCAGCATTGAGGGACTTTCGGCGAACACCGGGGAGCTGTTTTTT. Translated, it gives CASSIEGLSANTGELFF.

This chain joins TRBV4-1 and TRBJ1-1, with D possibly matching TRBD1 (5 bases). V shed 4 bases and J shed 2 bases, with 14 bases lying between them. Germline CDR1 reads MGHRA; CDR2 reads YSYEKL. This CDR3 has 15 amino acids. CDR3 bases: TGCGCCAGCAGCCGAGAGACAGCTGTTAACACTGAAGCTTTCTTT. Amino acids: CASSRETAVNTEAFF.

The genes are TRBV5-5 and TRBJ2-7, with TRBD1 as a possible D gene (6 bases). The germline CDR1 and CDR2 sequences are SGHKS and YYEKEE (reference sequence). The length of the CDR3 is 12 residues. The V end was cut by 1 base, the J end by 6 bases, with 8 bases between. CDR3 in amino acids: CASSLRGFEQYF. CDR3 in DNA: TGTGCCAGCAGCTTGAGGGGGTTCGAGCAGTACTTC.

The chain has TRBV13 and TRBJ2-7; 10 bases agree with TRBD2. V was pared by 6 bases and J by 1 base, with 6 bases of the junction left unmatched. From germline, CDR1 is PRHDT and CDR2 FYEKMQ (reference sequence). The CDR3 totals 15 residues. DNA for the CDR3: TGTGCCAGCAGTTTCTTGACTAGCGGGTCCTACGAGCAGTACTTC. Encoded protein: CASSFLTSGSYEQYF.

This clone was detected only once. For the CDR3, the DNA is TGCGCCAGCAGTCGACAGGGGAGTAATTCACCCCTCCACTTT. Its translation is CASSRQGSNSPLHF. The chain recombines TRBV10-2 with TRBJ1-6, with 8 bases that match TRBD1. Losses at the gene ends were 5 bases for V and 6 bases for J; bases not matched to a gene: 3. This CDR3 comprises 14 residues. Germline lookup yields CDR1 WSHSY and CDR2 SAAADI.

As DNA, the CDR3 is TGCGCCAGCAGCCAATTCGACAGTAGCTACGAGCAGTACTTC. This codes for CASSQFDSSYEQYF. The chain uses TRBV4-3 and TRBJ2-7, with D maybe TRBD1 (5 bases). The germline V gene encodes CDR1 LGHNA and CDR2 YSLEER. V was trimmed by 2 bases and J by 3 bases, leaving 11 bases between them. The CDR3 extends over 14 amino acids.

Remarks on this clone: Other DNA variants within this sample encode the same CDR3. The genes are TRBV11-2 and TRBJ1-2; 10 nucleotides match TRBD1. Germline V CDR1 and CDR2: SGHAT, FQNNGV. The CDR3 sequence is 13 residues long. Trimming cost V 5 bases and J 8 bases; bases outside gene matches: 5. The CDR3 nucleotides are TGTGCCAGCAGCCGACAGGGGGCAGGAGGCTACACCTTC. This sequence encodes CASSRQGAGGYTF.

A note on this clone: Other DNA sequences in the same sample also yield this CDR3. The rearrangement uses TRBV7-3 and TRBJ1-1, with a tentative D call TRBD1 (5 bases). V was pared by 2 bases and J by 4 bases, with 8 bases between. CDR3 length equals 13 residues. Germline CDR1 SGHTA, CDR2 FQGTGA. The CDR3 region has the DNA TGTGCCAGCAGCTTACAGGGTACCACTGAAGCTTTCTTT. This gives the protein CASSLQGTTEAFF.